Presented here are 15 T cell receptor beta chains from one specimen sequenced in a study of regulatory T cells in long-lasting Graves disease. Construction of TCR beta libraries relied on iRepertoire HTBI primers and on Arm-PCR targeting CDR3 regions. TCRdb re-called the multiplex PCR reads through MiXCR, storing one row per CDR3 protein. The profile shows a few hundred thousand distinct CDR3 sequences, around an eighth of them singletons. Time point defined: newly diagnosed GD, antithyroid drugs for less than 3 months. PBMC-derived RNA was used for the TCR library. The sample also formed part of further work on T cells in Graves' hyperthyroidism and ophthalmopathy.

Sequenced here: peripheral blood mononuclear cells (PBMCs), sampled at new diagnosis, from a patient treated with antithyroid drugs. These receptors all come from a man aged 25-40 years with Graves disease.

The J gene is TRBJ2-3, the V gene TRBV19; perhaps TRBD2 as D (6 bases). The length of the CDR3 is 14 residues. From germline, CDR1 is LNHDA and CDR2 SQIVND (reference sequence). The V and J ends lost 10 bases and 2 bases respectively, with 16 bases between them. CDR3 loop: CATHSSGYTDTQYF. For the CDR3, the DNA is TGTGCCACCCACTCCAGCGGGTACACAGATACGCAGTATTTT.

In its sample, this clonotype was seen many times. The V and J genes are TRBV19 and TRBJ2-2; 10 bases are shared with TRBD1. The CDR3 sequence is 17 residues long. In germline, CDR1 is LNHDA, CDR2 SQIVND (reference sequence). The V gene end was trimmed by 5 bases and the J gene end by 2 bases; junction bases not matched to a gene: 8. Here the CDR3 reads CASSGTGALLNTGELFF. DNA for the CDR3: TGTGCCAGTAGTGGGACAGGGGCACTACTTAACACCGGGGAGCTGTTTTTT.

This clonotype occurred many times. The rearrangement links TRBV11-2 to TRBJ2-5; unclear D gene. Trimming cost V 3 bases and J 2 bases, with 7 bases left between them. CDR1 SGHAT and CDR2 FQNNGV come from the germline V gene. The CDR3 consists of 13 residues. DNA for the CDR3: TGTGCCAGCAGCTTGGGCCCACAAGAGACCCAGTACTTC. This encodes CASSLGPQETQYF. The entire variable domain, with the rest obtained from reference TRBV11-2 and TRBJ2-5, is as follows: EAGVAQSPRYKIIEKRQSVAFWCNPISGHATLYWYQQILGQGPKLLIQFQNNGVVDDSQLPKDRFSAERLKGVDSTLKIQPAKLEDSAVYLCASSLGPQETQYFGPGTRLLVL.

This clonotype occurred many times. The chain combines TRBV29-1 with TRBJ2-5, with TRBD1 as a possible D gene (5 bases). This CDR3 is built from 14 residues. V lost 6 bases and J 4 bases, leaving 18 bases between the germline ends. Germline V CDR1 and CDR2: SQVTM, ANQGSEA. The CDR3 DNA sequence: TGCAGCGTCGCTGACTCGCGAAGGGGAGAGACCCAGTACTTC. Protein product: CSVADSRRGETQYF.

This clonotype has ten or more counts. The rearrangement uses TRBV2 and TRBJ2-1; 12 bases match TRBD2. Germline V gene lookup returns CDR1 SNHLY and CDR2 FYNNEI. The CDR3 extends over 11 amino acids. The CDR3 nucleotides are TGTGGGACTAGCGGGGCCTGGGAGCAGTTCTTC. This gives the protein CGTSGAWEQFF.

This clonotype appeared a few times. The CDR3 reads CASSPAIFWWGYTF. The CDR3 DNA follows: TGTGCCAGCAGCCCCGCGATTTTTTGGTGGGGCTACACCTTC. The rearrangement joins TRBV3-1 to TRBJ1-2; D call uncertain. The CDR3 has 14 residues. Trimming stripped 4 bases from V and 8 bases from J, with 17 bases between. Germline assignment: CDR1 LGHDT and CDR2 YNNKEL (reference sequence). Using reference TRBV3-1 and TRBJ1-2 for the parts outside the CDR3, the full variable domain is DTAVSQTPKYLVTQMGNDKSIKCEQNLGHDTMYWYKQDSKKFLKIMFSYNNKELIINETVPNRFSPKSPDKAHLNLHINSLELGDSAVYFCASSPAIFWWGYTFGSGTRLTVV.

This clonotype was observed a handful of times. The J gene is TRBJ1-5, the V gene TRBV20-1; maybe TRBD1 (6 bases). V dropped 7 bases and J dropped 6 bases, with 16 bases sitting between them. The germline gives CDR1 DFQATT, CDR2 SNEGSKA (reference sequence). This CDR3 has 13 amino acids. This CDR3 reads CSVVGGVSQPQHF. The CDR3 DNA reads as TGCAGTGTAGTAGGGGGGGTAAGTCAGCCCCAGCATTTT.

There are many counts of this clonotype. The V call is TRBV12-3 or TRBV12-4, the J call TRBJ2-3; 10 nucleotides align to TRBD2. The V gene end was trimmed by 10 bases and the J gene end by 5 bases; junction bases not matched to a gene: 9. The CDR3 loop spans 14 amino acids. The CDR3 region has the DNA TGTGCCACACACCGGCTAGCGGGAGTAGATACGCAGTATTTT. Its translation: CATHRLAGVDTQYF.

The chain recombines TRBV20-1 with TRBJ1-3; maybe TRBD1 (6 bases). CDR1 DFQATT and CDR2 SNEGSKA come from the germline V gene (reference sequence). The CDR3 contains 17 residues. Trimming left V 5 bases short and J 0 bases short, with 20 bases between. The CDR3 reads CSASTGTHHSSGNTIYF. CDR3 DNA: TGCAGTGCTTCGACCGGGACACATCACTCCTCTGGAAACACCATATATTTT.

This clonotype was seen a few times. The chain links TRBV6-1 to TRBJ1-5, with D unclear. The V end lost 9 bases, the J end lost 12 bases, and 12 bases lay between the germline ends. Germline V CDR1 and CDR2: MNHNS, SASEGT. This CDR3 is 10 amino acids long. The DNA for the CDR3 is TGTGCCAGTGGACCCATTTTCCAGCATTTT. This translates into CASGPIFQHF.

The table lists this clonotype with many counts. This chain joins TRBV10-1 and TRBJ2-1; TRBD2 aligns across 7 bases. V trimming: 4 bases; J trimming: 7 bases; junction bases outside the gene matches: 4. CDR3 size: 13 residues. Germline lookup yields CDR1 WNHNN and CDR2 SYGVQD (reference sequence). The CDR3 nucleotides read TGCGCCAGCAGTGCAGCGGGAAGGAATGAGCAGTTCTTC. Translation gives CASSAAGRNEQFF.

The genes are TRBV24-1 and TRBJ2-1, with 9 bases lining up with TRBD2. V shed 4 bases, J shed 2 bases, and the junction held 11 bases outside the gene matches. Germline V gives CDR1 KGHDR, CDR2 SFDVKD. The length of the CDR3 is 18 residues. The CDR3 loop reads CATSDGFFSGRTYNEQFF. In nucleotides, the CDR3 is TGTGCCACCAGTGACGGATTCTTCAGCGGGAGGACCTACAATGAGCAGTTCTTC.

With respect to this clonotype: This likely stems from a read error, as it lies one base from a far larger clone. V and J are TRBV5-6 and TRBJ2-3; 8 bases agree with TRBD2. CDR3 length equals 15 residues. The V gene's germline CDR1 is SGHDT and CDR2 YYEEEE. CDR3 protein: CAGSLGSGSADTQYF. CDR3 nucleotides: TGTGCCGGCAGCTTGGGAAGCGGGAGTGCAGATACGCAGTATTTT.

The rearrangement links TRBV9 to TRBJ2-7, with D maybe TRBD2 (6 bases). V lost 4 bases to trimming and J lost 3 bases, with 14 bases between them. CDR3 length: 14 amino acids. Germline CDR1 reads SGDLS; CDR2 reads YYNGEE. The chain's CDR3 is CASSTGGGNYEQYF. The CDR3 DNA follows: TGTGCCAGCAGCACCGGAGGAGGGAACTACGAGCAGTACTTC.

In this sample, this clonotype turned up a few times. CDR3 bases: TGTGCCAGCACCCGAGCGGGAACGGGAGATACGCAGTATTTT. Residues: CASTRAGTGDTQYF. This sequence joins TRBV12-3 or TRBV12-4 and TRBJ2-3, with 7 bases matching TRBD2. The CDR3 has 14 residues. The V segment lost 7 bases and the J segment 5 bases; nucleotides outside the gene matches: 9.